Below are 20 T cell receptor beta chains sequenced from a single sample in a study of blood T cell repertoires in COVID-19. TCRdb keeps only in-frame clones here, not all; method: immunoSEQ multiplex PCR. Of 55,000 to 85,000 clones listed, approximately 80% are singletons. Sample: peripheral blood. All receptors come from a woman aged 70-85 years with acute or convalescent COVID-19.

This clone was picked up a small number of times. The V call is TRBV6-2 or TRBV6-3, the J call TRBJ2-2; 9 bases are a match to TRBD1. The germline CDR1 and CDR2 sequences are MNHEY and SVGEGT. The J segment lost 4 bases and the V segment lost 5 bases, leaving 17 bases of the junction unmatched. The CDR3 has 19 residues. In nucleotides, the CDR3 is TGTGCCAGCAGTCCCGGGACAGGGAGTTCCGAATGGGCCACCGGGGAGCTGTTTTTT. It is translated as CASSPGTGSSEWATGELFF.

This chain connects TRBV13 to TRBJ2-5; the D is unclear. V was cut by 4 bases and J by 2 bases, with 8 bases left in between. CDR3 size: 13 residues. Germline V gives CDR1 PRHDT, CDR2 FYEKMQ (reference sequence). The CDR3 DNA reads TGTGCCAGCAGCTCCGGTACTCAAGAGACCCAGTACTTC. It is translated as CASSSGTQETQYF.

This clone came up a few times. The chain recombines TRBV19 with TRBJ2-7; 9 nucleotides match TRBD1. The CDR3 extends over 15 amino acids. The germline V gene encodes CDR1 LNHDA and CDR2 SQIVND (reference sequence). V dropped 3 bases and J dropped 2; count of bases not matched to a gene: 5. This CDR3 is CASSILTGGTYEQYF. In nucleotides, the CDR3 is TGTGCCAGTAGTATCTTGACAGGGGGGACCTACGAGCAGTACTTC. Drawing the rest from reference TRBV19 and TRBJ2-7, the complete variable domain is DGGITQSPKYLFRKEGQNVTLSCEQNLNHDAMYWYRQDPGQGLRLIYYSQIVNDFQKGDIAEGYSVSREKKESFPLTVTSAQKNPTAFYLCASSILTGGTYEQYFGPGTRLTVT.

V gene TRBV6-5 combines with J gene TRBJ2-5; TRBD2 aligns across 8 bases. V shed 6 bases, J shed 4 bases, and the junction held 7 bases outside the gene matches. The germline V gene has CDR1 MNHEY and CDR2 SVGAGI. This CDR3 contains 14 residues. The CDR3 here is CASSPGLATETQYF. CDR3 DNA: TGTGCCAGCAGCCCCGGACTAGCCACAGAGACCCAGTACTTC.

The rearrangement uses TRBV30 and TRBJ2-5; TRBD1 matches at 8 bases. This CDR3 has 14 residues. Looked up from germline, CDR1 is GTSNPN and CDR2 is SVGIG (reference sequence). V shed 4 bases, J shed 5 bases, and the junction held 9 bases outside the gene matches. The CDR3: CAWTLQGAWETQYF. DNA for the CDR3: TGTGCCTGGACACTCCAGGGGGCATGGGAGACCCAGTACTTC.

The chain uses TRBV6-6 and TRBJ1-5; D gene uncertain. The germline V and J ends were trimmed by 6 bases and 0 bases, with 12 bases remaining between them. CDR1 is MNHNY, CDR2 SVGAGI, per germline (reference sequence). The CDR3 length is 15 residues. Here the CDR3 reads CASSETRYSNQPQHF. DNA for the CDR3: TGTGCCAGCAGCGAAACAAGATATAGCAATCAGCCCCAGCATTTT.

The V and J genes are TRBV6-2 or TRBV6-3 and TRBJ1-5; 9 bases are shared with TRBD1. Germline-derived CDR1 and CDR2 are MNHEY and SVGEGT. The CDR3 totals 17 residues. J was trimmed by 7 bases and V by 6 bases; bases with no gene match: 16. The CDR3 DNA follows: TGTGCCAGCAGCCGGGTCCCGGGACAGGGATCGGGGCAGCCCCAGCATTTT. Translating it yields CASSRVPGQGSGQPQHF.

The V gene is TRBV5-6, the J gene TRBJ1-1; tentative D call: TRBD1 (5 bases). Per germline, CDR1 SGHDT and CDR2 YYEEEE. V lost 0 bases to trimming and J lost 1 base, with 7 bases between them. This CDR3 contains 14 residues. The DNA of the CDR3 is TGTGCCAGCAGCTTGGCAGGGCAGAACACTGAAGCTTTCTTT. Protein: CASSLAGQNTEAFF.

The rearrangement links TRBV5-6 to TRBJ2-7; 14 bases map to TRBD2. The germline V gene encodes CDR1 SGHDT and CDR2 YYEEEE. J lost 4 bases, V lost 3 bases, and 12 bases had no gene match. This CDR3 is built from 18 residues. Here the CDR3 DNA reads TGTGCCAGCAGCTCCGGGACTAGCGGGAGCTCTATAACTTACGAGCAGTACTTC. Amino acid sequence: CASSSGTSGSSITYEQYF.

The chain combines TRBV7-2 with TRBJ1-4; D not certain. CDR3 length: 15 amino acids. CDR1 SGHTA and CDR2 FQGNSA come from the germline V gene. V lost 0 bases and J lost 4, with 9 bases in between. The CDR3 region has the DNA TGTGCCAGCAGCTTAGCTCCAGGCGTTAATGAAAAACTGTTTTTT. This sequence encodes CASSLAPGVNEKLFF.

CDR3 sequence: CASSISGWETQYF. The CDR3 coding sequence is TGTGCCAGTAGTATATCAGGGTGGGAGACCCAGTACTTC. The chain recombines TRBV19 with TRBJ2-5; TRBD1 might be the D (5 bases). CDR3 size: 13 residues. The germline V and J ends were trimmed by 2 bases and 5 bases, with 9 bases remaining between them. CDR1 is LNHDA and CDR2 is SQIVND in the germline V gene (reference sequence).

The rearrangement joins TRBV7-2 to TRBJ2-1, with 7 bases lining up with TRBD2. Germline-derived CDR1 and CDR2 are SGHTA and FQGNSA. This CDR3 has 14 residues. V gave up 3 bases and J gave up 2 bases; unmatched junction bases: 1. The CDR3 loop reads CASSFTSAYNEQFF. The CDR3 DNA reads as TGTGCCAGCAGCTTTACTAGCGCCTACAATGAGCAGTTCTTC.

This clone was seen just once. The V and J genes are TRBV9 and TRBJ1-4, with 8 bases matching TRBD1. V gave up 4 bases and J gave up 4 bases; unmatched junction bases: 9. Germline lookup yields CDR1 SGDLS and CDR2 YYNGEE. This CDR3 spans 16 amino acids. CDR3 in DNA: TGTGCCAGCAGCCCAGGACAGGGCCTTTTTAATGAAAAACTGTTTTTT. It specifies CASSPGQGLFNEKLFF.

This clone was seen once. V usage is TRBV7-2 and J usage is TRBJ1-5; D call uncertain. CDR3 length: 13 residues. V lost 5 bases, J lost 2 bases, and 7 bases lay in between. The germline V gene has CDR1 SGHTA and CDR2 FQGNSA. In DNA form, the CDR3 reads TGTGCCAGCAGCACCCGGGGCAATCAGCCCCAGCATTTT. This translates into CASSTRGNQPQHF.

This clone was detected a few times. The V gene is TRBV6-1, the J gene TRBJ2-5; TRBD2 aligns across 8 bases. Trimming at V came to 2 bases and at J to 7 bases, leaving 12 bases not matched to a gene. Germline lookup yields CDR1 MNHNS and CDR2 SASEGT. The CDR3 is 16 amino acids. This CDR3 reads CASSELAGNKGGTQYF. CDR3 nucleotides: TGTGCCAGCAGTGAACTAGCGGGCAATAAGGGGGGGACCCAGTACTTC.

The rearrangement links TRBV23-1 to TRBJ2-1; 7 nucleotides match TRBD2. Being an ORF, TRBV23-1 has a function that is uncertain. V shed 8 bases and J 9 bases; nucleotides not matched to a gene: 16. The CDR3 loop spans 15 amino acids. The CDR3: CASAPRAGEGCEQFF. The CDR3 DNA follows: TGCGCCAGCGCCCCTCGCGCGGGAGAGGGCTGTGAGCAGTTCTTC.

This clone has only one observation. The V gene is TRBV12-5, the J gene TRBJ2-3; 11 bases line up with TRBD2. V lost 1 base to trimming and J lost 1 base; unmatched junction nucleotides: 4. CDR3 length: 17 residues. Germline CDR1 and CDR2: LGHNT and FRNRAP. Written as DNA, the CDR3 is TGTGCTAGTGGTTTGGGGCTACTAGCGGGGGGCACAGATACGCAGTATTTT. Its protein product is CASGLGLLAGGTDTQYF.

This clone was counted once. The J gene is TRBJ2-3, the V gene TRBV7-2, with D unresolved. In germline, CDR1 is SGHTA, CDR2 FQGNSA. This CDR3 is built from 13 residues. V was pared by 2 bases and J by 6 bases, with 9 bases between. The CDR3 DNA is TGTGCCAGCAGCTTAATTTCCGCGGATACGCAGTATTTT. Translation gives CASSLISADTQYF. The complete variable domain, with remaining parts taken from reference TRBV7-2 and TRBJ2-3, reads GAGVSQSPSNKVTEKGKDVELRCDPISGHTALYWYRQSLGQGLEFLIYFQGNSAPDKSGLPSDRFSAERTGGSVSTLTIQRTQQEDSAVYLCASSLISADTQYFGPGTRLTVL.

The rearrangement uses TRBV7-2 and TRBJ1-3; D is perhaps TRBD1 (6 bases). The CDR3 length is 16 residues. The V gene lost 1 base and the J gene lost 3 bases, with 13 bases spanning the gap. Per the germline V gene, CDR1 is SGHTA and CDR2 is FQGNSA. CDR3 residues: CASSLGAGVSGNTIYF. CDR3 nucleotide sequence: TGTGCCAGCAGCTTAGGGGCAGGGGTTAGTGGAAACACCATATATTTT.

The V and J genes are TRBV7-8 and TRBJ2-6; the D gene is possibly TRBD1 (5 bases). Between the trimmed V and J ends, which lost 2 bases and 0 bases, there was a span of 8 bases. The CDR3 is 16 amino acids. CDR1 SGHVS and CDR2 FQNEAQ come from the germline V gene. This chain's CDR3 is CASSLIRGSGANVLTF. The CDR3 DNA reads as TGTGCCAGCAGCTTAATTAGGGGCTCTGGGGCCAACGTCCTGACTTTC.